This T cell receptor (beta chain) stems from a study of radiotherapy plus CTLA-4 blockade in lung cancer. In germline, CDR1 is MDHEN, CDR2 SYDVKM. After removal of 2 bases from V and 5 bases from J, the junction contained 4 bases not matched to a gene. This CDR3 has 15 amino acids. Study outcomes and limitations: Among blood TCR repertoires after radiotherapy plus ipilimumab, tumor-derived clones expanded.

To note about this clone: The antigen remains undetermined.

The assay was immunoSEQ multiplex PCR, and TCRdb's table has in-frame clones only and misses some. The sample contains about 28,000 clones, over 75% of which appear only once. V and J are TRBV28 and TRBJ2-1; 9 bases are a match to TRBD1. This clonotype was obtained from a human donor with non-small cell lung cancer who had stable disease on radiotherapy plus ipilimumab. The source material was peripheral blood, sampled from a patient treated with radiotherapy plus ipilimumab. The CDR3: CASSLNRGLDNEQFF. CDR3 DNA: TGTGCCAGCAGTTTAAACAGGGGGCTCGACAATGAGCAGTTCTTC.